This TCR beta chain came from a study of T-cell reconstitution after alpha-beta-depleted transplantation in children. It was with unique molecular identifiers that the TCRbeta library was prepared. TCRdb re-called the PCR reads through MiXCR, storing one row per CDR3 protein. The data show around 800,000 distinct CDR3 sequences, 15% to 20% seen once. The V end was cut by 0 bases, the J end by 0 bases, with 14 bases between. This CDR3 spans 17 amino acids. Per germline, CDR1 SGHTA and CDR2 FQGTGA. With regard to this clonotype: The target antigen is unknown.

Study-wide findings and caveats: As was reported, about two months after transplant, alpha-beta T cells came from several hundred expanded graft clones. Newly generated T cells supplied most T-cell counts and diversity one year post-transplant.

The sequence was obtained from a male patient between 10 and 17 years old who had a stem cell transplant for acute lymphoblastic leukemia, so the T cells may come from the graft donor. This specimen consisted of PBMCs, mostly from graft donor cells, obtained 360 days after TCRalphabeta/CD19-depleted stem cell transplant. This chain links TRBV7-3 with TRBJ2-5, with D possibly matching TRBD2 (6 bases). Here the CDR3 reads CASSLTPGELYQETQYF. Here the CDR3 DNA reads TGTGCCAGCAGCTTAACCCCGGGAGAATTGTACCAAGAGACCCAGTACTTC.